What follows are 18 T cell receptor beta chains derived from one specimen sequenced in a study of T cells after somatic rescue of genetic block. Here immunoSEQ multiplex PCR was the method, and the copy in TCRdb shows in-frame clones only, minus some. The sample yields 88,000 or so clones, approximately 90% seen once. Specimen: peripheral blood mononuclear cells (PBMCs). The receptor set was obtained from a woman between 18 and 29 years old.

V usage is TRBV6-4 and J usage is TRBJ2-3, with D hard to call. The CDR3 is made up of 13 amino acids. The germline V gene has CDR1 MRHNA and CDR2 SNTAGT. Trimming cost V 2 bases and J 5 bases, with 8 bases left between them. As DNA, the CDR3 is TGTGCCAGCAGTGACGACATGGGAGATACGCAGTATTTT. Its protein product is CASSDDMGDTQYF.

The genes are TRBV9 and TRBJ2-7; D may be TRBD1 (6 bases). Deletions cut 7 bases from V and 4 bases from J, with 15 bases between. The CDR3 consists of 13 residues. Germline lookup yields CDR1 SGDLS and CDR2 YYNGEE. The CDR3 DNA is TGTGCCAGCTCAAAGACAGGCGATTACGAGCAGTACTTC. As protein: CASSKTGDYEQYF.

The chain links TRBV28 to TRBJ2-3, with 7 bases fitting TRBD2. CDR1 and CDR2 (germline): MDHEN, SYDVKM. Trimming took 7 bases from V and 1 from J; bases not matched to a gene: 8. The CDR3 totals 15 residues. Here the CDR3 DNA reads TGTGCCAGCACCCATGGGAGGGGCGGCACAGATACGCAGTATTTT. Its translation is CASTHGRGGTDTQYF.

The chain recombines TRBV5-1 with TRBJ1-2; D not certain. Trimming pared 3 bases from V and 2 bases from J, leaving 8 bases between. The CDR3 is 13 amino acids. Germline values: CDR1 SGHRS, CDR2 YFSETQ. The CDR3 nucleotides are TGCGCCAGCAGCTCCGGTGGGAACTATGGCTACACCTTC. Amino acids: CASSSGGNYGYTF.

The rearrangement uses TRBV5-6 and TRBJ1-2; D call uncertain. Germline V gene data show CDR1 as SGHDT and CDR2 as YYEEEE. V was cut by 3 bases and J by 5 bases, with 14 bases left in between. This CDR3 is 14 amino acids long. CDR3 in amino acids: CASSSGPSGYGYTF. CDR3 sequence (DNA): TGTGCCAGCAGCTCCGGACCCTCAGGTTATGGCTACACCTTC.

J is TRBJ1-2 and V is TRBV28, with 9 bases that match TRBD1. Trimming cost V 5 bases and J 7 bases; bases outside gene matches: 11. The length of the CDR3 is 15 residues. CDR1 and CDR2 (germline): MDHEN, SYDVKM. The CDR3 nucleotides are TGTGCCAGCAGTGCTCACCAACAGGGGGCGGGTGGCTACACCTTC. The encoded protein is CASSAHQQGAGGYTF.

This sequence joins TRBV6-5 and TRBJ2-2; the D is unclear. The CDR3 covers 11 residues. Germline loops: CDR1 MNHEY, CDR2 SVGAGI. V lost 7 bases, J lost 8 bases, and 8 bases lay in between. The DNA for the CDR3 is TGTGCCAGCACCTCGACAGGGGAGCTGTTTTTT. This translates into CASTSTGELFF.

Only one count was recorded for this clone. V gene TRBV23-1 combines with J gene TRBJ2-7; 9 positions match TRBD1. TRBV23-1 is assigned to the ORF class and has an uncertain function. The V gene end was trimmed by 0 bases and the J gene end by 3 bases; junction bases not matched to a gene: 9. The length of the CDR3 is 17 residues. The DNA of the CDR3 is TGCGCCAGCAGTCAATCGAGTTCGGGACAGGGATGCTACGAGCAGTACTTC. This translates into CASSQSSSGQGCYEQYF.

The chain joins TRBV19 to TRBJ2-1; TRBD2 is a possible D gene (6 bases). The germline V gene has CDR1 LNHDA and CDR2 SQIVND (reference sequence). The CDR3 runs to 16 residues. V shed 7 bases and J shed 3 bases, with 19 bases lying between them. CDR3 loop: CASNVPTRWGYNEQFF. Written as DNA, the CDR3 is TGTGCCAGTAACGTCCCGACTAGGTGGGGCTACAATGAGCAGTTCTTC.

The chain links TRBV28 to TRBJ2-3, with TRBD2 matching 13 bases. In germline, CDR1 is MDHEN, CDR2 SYDVKM. The CDR3 runs to 18 residues. Trimming removed 6 bases from V and 0 bases from J; junction bases left unmatched: 9. CDR3 sequence: CASRVAGLAGFSTDTQYF. The CDR3 DNA follows: TGTGCCAGCAGGGTGGCGGGACTAGCGGGATTCAGCACAGATACGCAGTATTTT.

The rearrangement joins TRBV29-1 to TRBJ2-1; 11 bases fit TRBD2. The ends lost 8 bases at V and 8 bases at J; junction bases unmatched: 11. This CDR3 contains 14 residues. Germline-derived CDR1 and CDR2 are SQVTM and ANQGSEA. CDR3 DNA: TGCAGCTTAGGGACTAGCGGAGGCACCGATGAGCAGTTCTTC. As protein: CSLGTSGGTDEQFF.

The V and J genes are TRBV5-1 and TRBJ2-1; D ambiguous. With 4 bases removed from V and 5 bases from J, the gap between germline ends came to 13 bases. The CDR3 is 14 amino acids. CDR1 SGHRS and CDR2 YFSETQ come from the germline V gene. The CDR3 DNA follows: TGCGCCAGCAGCCCACGTGCGGACCACAATGAGCAGTTCTTC. Its translation: CASSPRADHNEQFF.

This chain joins TRBV5-4 and TRBJ2-7; 14 bases are a match to TRBD2. Germline trimming cut 5 bases from V and 7 bases from J; bases unmatched to any gene: 17. This CDR3 is 18 amino acids long. The V gene's germline CDR1 is SGHNT and CDR2 YYREEE (reference sequence). The CDR3 region has the DNA TGTGCCAGCAGACCCAATCCGGGACTAGCGGGAGTATCGGGGGAGCAGTACTTC. It encodes CASRPNPGLAGVSGEQYF.

This chain joins TRBV11-2 and TRBJ1-2, with D maybe TRBD1 (5 bases). This CDR3 has 14 amino acids. Germline CDR1 and CDR2: SGHAT and FQNNGV. V dropped 5 bases and J dropped 6 bases, with 16 bases sitting between them. As DNA, the CDR3 is TGTGCCAGCAGCCCACATGGGGGGTTAAATGGCTACACCTTC. Amino acids: CASSPHGGLNGYTF.

This clone was counted between two and nine times. The rearrangement joins TRBV7-8 to TRBJ2-7; D remains ambiguous. Between the trimmed V and J ends, which lost 1 base and 3 bases, there was a span of 13 bases. From germline, CDR1 is SGHVS and CDR2 FQNEAQ. The CDR3 length is 15 residues. CDR3 in DNA: TGTGCCAGCAGCTTAGAGCCAAGCCCCGTCTACGAGCAGTACTTC. This sequence encodes CASSLEPSPVYEQYF.

V gene TRBV25-1 combines with J gene TRBJ2-6; the match to TRBD2 covers 7 bases. Germline trimming cut 4 bases from V and 1 base from J; bases unmatched to any gene: 4. Germline CDR1 reads MGHDK; CDR2 reads SYGVNS. The CDR3 covers 16 residues. The CDR3 reads CASSGYGGSGANVLTF. Written as DNA, the CDR3 is TGTGCCAGCAGTGGATACGGGGGGTCTGGGGCCAACGTCCTGACTTTC.

The V gene is TRBV6-6, the J gene TRBJ1-1; possibly TRBD1 for D (5 bases). Trimming pared 2 bases from V and 4 bases from J, leaving 11 bases between. Germline V CDR1 and CDR2: MNHNY, SVGAGI (reference sequence). The CDR3 spans 14 residues. The CDR3 region is CASSYEGVGTEAFF. CDR3 in DNA: TGTGCCAGCAGTTACGAAGGGGTGGGCACTGAAGCTTTCTTT.

V and J are TRBV7-3 and TRBJ2-1, with 13 bases identical to TRBD2. The CDR3 covers 17 residues. V dropped 1 base and J dropped 9; count of bases not matched to a gene: 9. The germline gives CDR1 SGHTA, CDR2 FQGTGA. CDR3 nucleotide sequence: TGTGCCAGCAGCTTAATCCCGACTAGCGGGAGGAATCGTGAGCAGTTCTTC. This codes for CASSLIPTSGRNREQFF.